The present entry profiles one T cell receptor beta chain with its context. Its antigen is still unknown. No base quality values were provided; no much bigger clone lies one nucleotide off. These data come from a study of molecular identifiers for immune sequencing clone quantification (dated by TCRdb to between 2018 and 2020). Looking at the study overall: For a replicate experiment, RNA from approximately 20,000 or 100,000 naive CD8 T cells was divided into five aliquots, and four of the five aliquots were sequenced. The study was a methods study using CD8 T cells to benchmark molecular-identifier clustering-based TCR repertoire sequencing (MIDCIRS) and TCR RNA copy counting.

The CDR3 sequence holds 13 residues, the cysteine and phenylalanine included. Only the CDR3 part of the read is kept: 39 bases, read in frame from the first base. Taken from the germline V gene, the CDR1 and CDR2 loops are ENHRY and SYGVKD. V has 8 bases trimmed and J has 1 base trimmed; junction bases matching no gene number 4. Libraries of naive CD8 T cells were generated from roughly 21,000 to 960,000 sorted cells, with 10%, 30% or 50% of the purified RNA used. Naive CD8 T cells, defined as CD8+CD4-CCR7+CD45RA+, were FACS-sorted into RLT Plus buffer on a BD FACSAria II. To test detection sensitivity, Jurkat RNA equivalent to roughly eleven TCR copies was spiked into samples of roughly 18,000-1,000,000 naive CD8 T cells. Enrichment of CD8 T cells was done with RosetteSep CD8+ T Cell Enrichment Cocktail plus Ficoll-Paque, and ACK red cell lysis came afterward. Library creation used PCR. Sequenced on a NextSeq 500. Bulk TCR libraries were made following a previously described method, with the TCR primers given in Table S5. Total RNA was purified with the Qiagen AllPrep DNA/RNA kit. Before analysis, reads from multiple sequencing runs of one library were combined. From the authors' description of their analysis: Reads were retained only if their TCR constant sequence matched exactly, and those retained reads were trimmed to 150 nt and grouped according to their 12-nt molecular barcodes. Reads inside each barcode group were sub-clustered using a 15% Levenshtein threshold, and a quality-weighted consensus sequence was constructed for each RNA molecule. Non-functional sequences were excluded, and lower-count sequences lying one edit away from another sequence were also excluded. Barcode sub-clusters with fewer than 20% of the maximum read count were removed, based on fitting two negative binomial distributions. TCRdb reprocessing: public reads trimmed at Q25 with fastp, clones called with MiXCR, in-frame beta chains kept. Identical CDR3 proteins give one entry, which carries the most common genes and DNA. TCRdb's processing, not the authors' own work, is the source of the V and J calls. In this sample the table shows over 85,000 distinct CDR3 sequences, about 32% of which occur a single time. Roughly 9.3% of the sample rests with the top ten.

Findings and caveats that apply to the study as a whole: Highly expanded clone sizes could be underestimated if identical TCR molecules share a barcode. Naive libraries contained spiked-in Jurkat TCR RNA (roughly 10 copies' worth), which is not part of the donor repertoire. In CMV-specific effector cells, clones with more than 20 RNA copies accounted for over 99% of molecules, whereas in naive cells such clones accounted for under 1%. Even against a background of about 960,000 naive CD8 T cells, spiked-in Jurkat TCR RNA amounting to a single cell's worth was reported to be detectable. Modeling estimated around 3.2 recovered TCR RNA copies per cell, compared with about ten by digital PCR, which implies around 30% capture efficiency. When barcode sub-clustering was not used, chimeric consensus sequences inflated TCR diversity, with chimeras reaching as high as 47%.

The clonotype comes from a human donor in good health. Some libraries in this study had Jurkat cell RNA spiked in. Input material: naive CD8+ T cells from blood, with Jurkat cell RNA spiked in. Explained via the paper, the cell subset or site label denotes: FACS-sorted CD8+CD4-CCR7+CD45RA+ naive T cells. The sequence is built from TRBV10-3 and TRBJ2-5; TRBD2 aligns with 7 central bases. The CDR3 here reads CAIGGGSQETQYF. The DNA sequence is as follows: TGTGCCATCGGGGGGGGGTCCCAAGAGACCCAGTACTTC.